Listed below are T cell receptor beta chains from one sample, sequenced in a study. TCRdb ran MiXCR on the RT-PCR reads and lists one entry per CDR3 protein. The sample carries about 700,000 distinct CDR3 sequences, approximately 15% recorded once. The sequenced sample consisted of memory CD4+ T cells from blood. Receptors were obtained from a female donor in good health, serving as a healthy control. The CDR3 runs from the conserved cysteine through the conserved F or W. The D gene is left open where the match is weak. A clone size is listed for some rows: how often the clone was seen (once, few, many), or a class if it is expanded.

many	TRBV5-1	TRBD1	TRBJ2-3	TGCGCCAGCAGCGCACAGGGGGTTACAACGACTAGCACAGATACGCAGTATTTT	CASSAQGVTTTSTDTQYF
many	TRBV12-3/TRBV12-4	NA	TRBJ1-1	TGTGCCAGCAGTTTCGGGGGGGTTGCTTACACTGAAGCTTTCTTT	CASSFGGVAYTEAFF
few	TRBV12-3/TRBV12-4	TRBD1	TRBJ1-5	TGTGCCAGCAGCAAGACAGGGGGCGGGGAGCCCCAGCATTTT	CASSKTGGGEPQHF
NA	TRBV6-1	NA	TRBJ2-2	TGTGCCAGCAGGGGAACTAGATTCACCACCGGGGAGCTGTTTTTT	CASRGTRFTTGELFF
few	TRBV9	TRBD2	TRBJ2-5	TGTGCCAGCAGCCCCCATACTCGGACTAGCGGGGGGGCCATTGGCCAAGAGACCCAGTACTTC	CASSPHTRTSGGAIGQETQYF
once	TRBV28	NA	TRBJ1-4	TGTGCCAGCAGTCGGGACGGCAAACTGTTTTTT	CASSRDGKLFF
NA	TRBV6-2/TRBV6-3	NA	TRBJ2-1	TGTGCCAGCAGTTACGCTAGCCCTTCCTACAATGAGCAGTTCTTC	CASSYASPSYNEQFF
NA	TRBV12-3/TRBV12-4	NA	TRBJ2-3	TGTGCCAGCACACTAGGGTTCCCAGATACGCAGTATTTT	CASTLGFPDTQYF
many	TRBV4-1	NA	TRBJ1-6	TGCGCCAGCAGCCACGCCGACATGGGTTTCATTAATTCACCCCTCCACTTT	CASSHADMGFINSPLHF
NA	TRBV14	NA	TRBJ2-5	TGTGCCAGCAGCCAATTAGGAGGGATTGAGACCCAGTACTTC	CASSQLGGIETQYF
many	TRBV4-3	NA	TRBJ1-2	TGCGCCAGCAGCCAAGGGGTCAGGGTTTTGTATGGCTACACCTTC	CASSQGVRVLYGYTF
many	TRBV10-3	TRBD1	TRBJ2-1	TGTGCCATCAGTAACGACAGGGTTGAGCAGTTCTTC	CAISNDRVEQFF
few	TRBV20-1	NA	TRBJ2-1	TGCAGTGCTATCGGACTCTTTCACAATGAGCAGTTCTTC	CSAIGLFHNEQFF
few	TRBV9	TRBD1	TRBJ2-1	TGTGCCAGCGGGCAGGGGGCCGTATACAATGAGCAGTTCTTC	CASGQGAVYNEQFF
NA	TRBV27	TRBD2	TRBJ2-1	TGTGCCAGCACCCCGAGATCGACTAGCGGGAGGGCCGAGCAGTTCTTC	CASTPRSTSGRAEQFF
many	TRBV5-1	TRBD1	TRBJ2-7	TGCGCCAGCAGCTTGGCGGGGACAGGGGCCGAGCAGTACTTC	CASSLAGTGAEQYF
few	TRBV24-1	TRBD1	TRBJ2-7	TGTGCCACCAGCCCCTCCTTGGGACAGGGGCTTCCCTACGAGCAGTACTTC	CATSPSLGQGLPYEQYF
many	TRBV6-5	NA	TRBJ2-1	TGTGCCACCTACAGGGGAGGCTCCTACAATGAGCAGTTCTTC	CATYRGGSYNEQFF
few	TRBV11-3	TRBD1	TRBJ2-2	TGTGCCAGCAGCTTAGGGGACAGGGGCGCCGGGGAGCTGTTTTTT	CASSLGDRGAGELFF
few	TRBV20-1	NA	TRBJ2-5	TGCAGTGCTAGCCCCGGGACCCAAGAGACCCAGTACTTC	CSASPGTQETQYF
many	TRBV6-5	TRBD1	TRBJ1-5	TGTGCCAGCAGTTACGGGACAGGGTTGAATCAGCCCCAGCATTTT	CASSYGTGLNQPQHF
few	TRBV10-3	TRBD2	TRBJ2-1	TGTGCCATCAGAGAAAGCGGGGTCTCCTACAATGAGCAGTTCTTC	CAIRESGVSYNEQFF
few	TRBV20-1	NA	TRBJ1-3	TGCAGTGCTAGTCCGGGGTCTGGAGGAAACACCATATATTTT	CSASPGSGGNTIYF
many	TRBV5-1	TRBD1	TRBJ2-5	TGCGCCAGCAGCTTACAGGGGATTACAGTGGAGACCCAGTACTTC	CASSLQGITVETQYF
many	TRBV7-6	TRBD2	TRBJ2-5	TGTGCCAGCAGCACGGCCGGGACTAGTCAAGAGACCCAGTACTTC	CASSTAGTSQETQYF
many	TRBV6-5	NA	TRBJ1-1	TGTGCCAGCACCACGTGGGGGACTGAAGCTTTCTTT	CASTTWGTEAFF
many	TRBV20-1	NA	TRBJ1-6	TGCAGTGCTGGGGGTCAGGGGTCCCTTTCAGATTCACCCCTCCACTTT	CSAGGQGSLSDSPLHF
few	TRBV10-3	NA	TRBJ2-7	TGTGCCATCAGTGTACAGGGCATGAGGGGCGAGCAGTACTTC	CAISVQGMRGEQYF
NA	TRBV12-3/TRBV12-4	NA	TRBJ2-1	TGTGCCAGCAGTTTACGCCGGGAGAGTGAGCAGTTCTTC	CASSLRRESEQFF
many	TRBV20-1	TRBD2	TRBJ2-3	TGCAGTGCTAGAGATCTAGCGGGAGGGCTTTTAACAGATACGCAGTATTTT	CSARDLAGGLLTDTQYF
NA	TRBV28	NA	TRBJ1-2	TGTGCCAGCAGTCCCGCGGAGTTCTATAACTATGGCTACACCTTC	CASSPAEFYNYGYTF
NA	TRBV3-1	NA	TRBJ1-1	TGTGCCAGCAGCCAAGATGTCACTGAAGCTTTCTTT	CASSQDVTEAFF
many	TRBV7-2	NA	TRBJ2-5	TGTGCCAGCAGCTTAGGGGCCCTTACCAAGACGGAGACCCAGTACTTC	CASSLGALTKTETQYF
once	TRBV10-3	TRBD1	TRBJ1-6	TGTGCCATCAAAAAACAGGGGAGCGATTCACCCCTCCACTTT	CAIKKQGSDSPLHF
many	TRBV29-1	TRBD2	TRBJ2-7	TGCAGCGTGACTAGCGGGACCTACGAGCAGTACTTC	CSVTSGTYEQYF
few	TRBV12-3/TRBV12-4	TRBD1	TRBJ2-1	TGTGCCAGCAGCAAGCAGAAGACAGGGTACAATGAGCAGTTCTTC	CASSKQKTGYNEQFF
few	TRBV18	TRBD1	TRBJ2-7	TGTGCCAGCTCACCATTCAGGGGGTCCCTCTACGAGCAGTACTTC	CASSPFRGSLYEQYF
many	TRBV10-3	TRBD1	TRBJ2-1	TGTGCCATCAGTGGGACAGGCGATGAGCAGTTCTTC	CAISGTGDEQFF
few	TRBV24-1	NA	TRBJ2-2	TGTGCCACCAGTGACCCATTAAAAAACACCGGGGAGCTGTTTTTT	CATSDPLKNTGELFF
NA	TRBV5-5	NA	TRBJ1-2	TGTGCCAGCAGCTTGGCCGAGTTTAACTATGGCTACACCTTC	CASSLAEFNYGYTF
many	TRBV10-3	NA	TRBJ2-5	TGTGCCAGCTCCGGGGCGAAAGAGACCCAGTACTTC	CASSGAKETQYF
many	TRBV12-3/TRBV12-4	NA	TRBJ1-5	TGTGCCAGCAGAGTTCGCGCCACTAGCAATCAGCCCCAGCATTTT	CASRVRATSNQPQHF
few	TRBV7-9	NA	TRBJ2-3	TGTGCCAGCAGCTTAATACATACGCAGTATTTT	CASSLIHTQYF
NA	TRBV6-6	TRBD2	TRBJ2-1	TGTGCCAGCCGATACGGGACTAGCGGTGAGCAGTTCTTC	CASRYGTSGEQFF
NA	TRBV18	TRBD2	TRBJ2-2	TGTGCCAGCTCACCCCCGAGCGCGGGAGAGACCGGGGAGCTGTTTTTT	CASSPPSAGETGELFF
NA	TRBV9	NA	TRBJ2-1	TGTGCCAGCAGCGTACAAGGCAGGCGGTCCGATGAGCAGTTCTTC	CASSVQGRRSDEQFF
few	TRBV6-1	NA	TRBJ2-7	TGTGCCAGCAGTGACAGGGGCCGCTTGGCCTACGAGCAGTACTTC	CASSDRGRLAYEQYF
few	TRBV20-1	NA	TRBJ1-5	TGCAGTGCTAGAGTGAGGGGCGGGGCCAATCAGCCCCAGCATTTT	CSARVRGGANQPQHF
NA	TRBV10-3	NA	TRBJ1-1	TGTGCCATCAGTGAGGGACAGCCGAACACTGAAGCTTTCTTT	CAISEGQPNTEAFF
few	TRBV10-3	NA	TRBJ1-1	TGTGCCATCAGTGCCCCAGGTTTGAACACTGAAGCTTTCTTT	CAISAPGLNTEAFF
many	TRBV10-3	NA	TRBJ1-6	TGTGCCATCAGTGAGTCAGGGGACAATTCACCCCTCCACTTT	CAISESGDNSPLHF
NA	TRBV12-3/TRBV12-4	NA	TRBJ2-1	TGTGCCAGCAGTTTAGGGCGGGGACTCGGAGGCAATGAGCAGTTCTTC	CASSLGRGLGGNEQFF
many	TRBV18	TRBD2	TRBJ2-3	TGTGCCAGCTCACCACTCGGGACTAGCGGGGTAACAGATACGCAGTATTTT	CASSPLGTSGVTDTQYF
many	TRBV20-1	TRBD1	TRBJ2-3	TGCAGTGCTGTGCCTGGGACAGGGCGGACAGATACGCAGTATTTT	CSAVPGTGRTDTQYF
NA	TRBV20-1	NA	TRBJ2-1	TGCAGTGCTAGAGGTCTCTTGGCGAGTTCCTACAATGAGCAGTTCTTC	CSARGLLASSYNEQFF
few	TRBV18	TRBD1	TRBJ1-4	TGTGCCAGCTCACCCGACAGGGTTGAAGGCGAAAAACTGTTTTTT	CASSPDRVEGEKLFF
few	TRBV4-1	NA	TRBJ2-3	TGCGCCAGCAGCCAAGATACCTCCGCCGGCACAGATACGCAGTATTTT	CASSQDTSAGTDTQYF
few	TRBV30	NA	TRBJ1-1	TGTGCCTGGAGTTTATTGGCGAACACTGAAGCTTTCTTT	CAWSLLANTEAFF
NA	TRBV2	NA	TRBJ2-3	TGTGCCAGCAGTGGTCGGGAGAACGCAGATACGCAGTATTTT	CASSGRENADTQYF
few	TRBV6-1	NA	TRBJ2-5	TGTGCCAGCAGACCCCTGACCAGAGTGCCGGAGACCCAGTACTTC	CASRPLTRVPETQYF